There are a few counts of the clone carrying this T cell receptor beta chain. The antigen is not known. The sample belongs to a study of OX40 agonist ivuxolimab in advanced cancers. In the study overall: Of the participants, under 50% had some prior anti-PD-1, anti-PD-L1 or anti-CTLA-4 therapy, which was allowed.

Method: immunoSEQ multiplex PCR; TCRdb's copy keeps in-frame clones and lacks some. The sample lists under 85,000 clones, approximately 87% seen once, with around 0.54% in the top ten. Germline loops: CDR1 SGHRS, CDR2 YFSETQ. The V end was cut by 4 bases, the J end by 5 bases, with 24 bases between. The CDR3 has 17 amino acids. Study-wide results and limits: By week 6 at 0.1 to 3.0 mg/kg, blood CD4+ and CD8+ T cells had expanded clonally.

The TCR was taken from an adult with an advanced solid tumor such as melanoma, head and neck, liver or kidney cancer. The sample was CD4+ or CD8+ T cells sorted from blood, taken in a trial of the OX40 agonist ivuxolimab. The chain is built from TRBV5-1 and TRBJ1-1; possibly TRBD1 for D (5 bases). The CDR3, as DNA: TGCGCCAGCAGCCCGGATCCGTACACAGGCGTTGGAACTGAAGCTTTCTTT. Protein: CASSPDPYTGVGTEAFF.